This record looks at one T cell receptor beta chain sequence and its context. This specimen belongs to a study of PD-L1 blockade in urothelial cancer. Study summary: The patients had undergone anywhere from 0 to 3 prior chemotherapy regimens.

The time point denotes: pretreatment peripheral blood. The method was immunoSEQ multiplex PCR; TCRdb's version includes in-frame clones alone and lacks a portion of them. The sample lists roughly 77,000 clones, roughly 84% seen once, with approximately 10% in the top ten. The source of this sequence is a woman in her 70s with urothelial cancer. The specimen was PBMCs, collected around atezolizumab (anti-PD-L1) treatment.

Here the CDR3 reads CASSPLAGAAYEQYF. Written as DNA, the CDR3 is TGTGCCAGCTCACCTTTGGCGGGGGCTGCCTACGAGCAGTACTTC. This chain joins TRBV18 and TRBJ2-7; D might be TRBD2 (7 bases). The CDR3 covers 15 residues. V was pared by 3 bases and J by 2 bases, with 14 bases between. Germline V lookup: CDR1 KGHSH, CDR2 LQKENI.